This entry lists 26 T cell receptor beta chains sequenced from one sample in a study of blood T cell repertoires in COVID-19. Clones were read by immunoSEQ multiplex PCR, and TCRdb kept only the in-frame ones, dropping some. The sample records about 200,000 clones, about 90% being singletons. The sample comprised peripheral blood. These receptors all come from a man aged 18 to 35 with active or convalescent COVID-19.

J is TRBJ1-3 and V is TRBV12-5; D ambiguous. V lost 5 bases and J lost 0, with 11 bases in between. This CDR3 is built from 15 residues. The V gene's germline CDR1 is LGHNT and CDR2 FRNRAP. CDR3 nucleotides: TGTGCTAGTGGTGCCTCCTCTACCTCTGGAAACACCATATATTTT. Translating it yields CASGASSTSGNTIYF.

This chain joins TRBV7-9 and TRBJ2-1, with 15 bases identical to TRBD2. The CDR3 length is 17 residues. Germline V CDR1 and CDR2: SEHNR, FQNEAQ (reference sequence). Unmatched junction bases numbered 9, after V lost 5 bases and J lost 7 bases. The CDR3 DNA is TGTGCCAGCAGCCCCTGGACTAGCGGGAGGGCCAGAAATGAGCAGTTCTTC. Translation gives CASSPWTSGRARNEQFF.

The chain employs TRBV5-1 and TRBJ2-1, with 7 bases matching TRBD2. CDR1 and CDR2 from the germline V gene are SGHRS and YFSETQ. The CDR3 runs to 14 residues. Germline trimming cut 4 bases from V and 4 bases from J; bases unmatched to any gene: 5. CDR3 amino acids: CASSKSGRYNEQFF. The CDR3 DNA follows: TGCGCCAGCAGCAAATCCGGGAGGTACAATGAGCAGTTCTTC.

This chain connects TRBV19 to TRBJ2-7; D is undetermined. Germline CDR1 reads LNHDA; CDR2 reads SQIVND (reference sequence). This CDR3 region has 13 residues. V lost 3 bases, J lost 1 base, and 7 bases lay in between. CDR3 bases: TGTGCCAGTAGTATGCGCCCGTCCTACGAGCAGTACTTC. Amino acid sequence: CASSMRPSYEQYF.

This chain links TRBV30 with TRBJ1-2; D might be TRBD1 (6 bases). Trimming took off 1 base at V and 8 bases at J, with 17 bases between the two ends. Germline CDR1 and CDR2: GTSNPN and SVGIG (reference sequence). CDR3 length: 14 residues. CDR3 sequence reads: CAWSGGHGERGYTF. CDR3 coding DNA: TGTGCCTGGAGTGGGGGACACGGGGAGCGGGGCTACACCTTC.

The chain employs TRBV5-8 and TRBJ2-7, with 8 positions matching TRBD1. Germline CDR1 SGHTS, CDR2 YDEGEE. The length of the CDR3 is 15 residues. V was clipped by 4 bases and J by 5 bases; unmatched bases: 11. CDR3 nucleotides: TGTGCCAGCAGCCGCACCGGGACAGGATCTCACGAGCAGTACTTC. It is translated as CASSRTGTGSHEQYF.

The count of this clone is one. V usage is TRBV5-1 and J usage is TRBJ2-7; D possibly corresponds to TRBD1 (5 bases). This CDR3 comprises 16 residues. Trimming took off 1 base at V and 6 bases at J, with 20 bases between the two ends. Germline V gene data show CDR1 as SGHRS and CDR2 as YFSETQ. As DNA, the CDR3 is TGCGCCAGCAGCTTGAGAACAGGTTTAGGATTCCGCGAGCAGTACTTC. Translated: CASSLRTGLGFREQYF. The whole variable domain, filled in from reference TRBV5-1 and TRBJ2-7, reads KAGVTQTPRYLIKTRGQQVTLSCSPISGHRSVSWYQQTPGQGLQFLFEYFSETQRNKGNFPGRFSGRQFSNSRSEMNVSTLELGDSALYLCASSLRTGLGFREQYFGPGTRLTVT.

The gene calls are TRBV6-1 and TRBJ1-2, with D possibly TRBD1 on 5 matching bases. The CDR3 is 15 residues long. Germline V gene sequence: CDR1 MNHNS, CDR2 SASEGT. Trimming shortened V by 2 bases and J by 4 bases, and 14 bases separated the two germline ends. CDR3 nucleotide sequence: TGTGCCAGCAGTGAATATGGGGGGGGTCGCTATGGCTACACCTTC. The encoded protein is CASSEYGGGRYGYTF.

In its sample, this clone was seen a few times. The chain couples TRBV27 to TRBJ1-5, with 9 bases matching TRBD1. This CDR3 region has 18 residues. Germline V gene data show CDR1 as MNHEY and CDR2 as SMNVEV (reference sequence). Germline trimming cut 6 bases from V and 6 bases from J; bases unmatched to any gene: 18. CDR3 residues: CASRPLTGGTGTGQPQHF. CDR3 in DNA: TGTGCCAGCAGACCCCTTACCGGGGGGACAGGGACGGGTCAGCCCCAGCATTTT.

The chain links TRBV7-2 to TRBJ2-2; 9 bases are shared with TRBD2. Germline V lookup: CDR1 SGHTA, CDR2 FQGNSA. The V gene end was trimmed by 5 bases and the J gene end by 9 bases; junction bases not matched to a gene: 13. The CDR3 totals 16 residues. Written as DNA, the CDR3 is TGTGCCAGCAGCCCTCTAGCGGGATCCCCGACCTGGGAGCTGTTTTTT. The encoded protein is CASSPLAGSPTWELFF.

V is TRBV5-4 and J is TRBJ1-1, with a possible D match to TRBD1 (5 bases). CDR3 length: 15 residues. The V end lost 4 bases, the J end lost 3 bases, and 16 bases lay between the germline ends. Germline loops: CDR1 SGHNT, CDR2 YYREEE (reference sequence). The CDR3 sequence is CASSQPGVLDTEAFF. The CDR3, as DNA: TGTGCCAGCAGCCAGCCGGGGGTCTTGGACACTGAAGCTTTCTTT.

The table lists this clone with a few counts. The chain is built from TRBV13 and TRBJ2-3; 9 nucleotides match TRBD1. The length of the CDR3 is 15 residues. V trimming: 5 bases; J trimming: 3 bases; junction bases outside the gene matches: 6. CDR1 and CDR2 (germline): PRHDT, FYEKMQ (reference sequence). This CDR3 is CASSPGQGRTDTQYF. DNA for the CDR3: TGTGCCAGCAGCCCCGGACAGGGGCGGACAGATACGCAGTATTTT.

The chain links TRBV5-5 to TRBJ1-4, with D perhaps matching TRBD1 (6 bases). Germline V CDR1 and CDR2: SGHKS, YYEKEE (reference sequence). CDR3 size: 14 residues. Trimming stripped 4 bases from V and 4 bases from J, with 11 bases between. The CDR3 loop reads CASSRGQNNEKLFF. Here the CDR3 DNA reads TGTGCCAGCAGCCGTGGACAGAATAATGAAAAACTGTTTTTT.

This chain uses TRBV7-9 with TRBJ2-5; the D gene is possibly TRBD1 (5 bases). The V end lost 5 bases, the J end lost 4 bases, and 23 bases lay between the germline ends. This CDR3 spans 17 amino acids. The V gene's germline CDR1 is SEHNR and CDR2 FQNEAQ (reference sequence). CDR3 nucleotide sequence: TGTGCCAGCAGCCCTCTCTCCGTAAGGGGCGGTGGAGAGACCCAGTACTTC. Protein sequence: CASSPLSVRGGGETQYF.

This rearrangement joins TRBV19 to TRBJ2-1, with a possible D match to TRBD1 (5 bases). Trimming shortened V by 7 bases and J by 9 bases, and 22 bases separated the two germline ends. Germline lookup yields CDR1 LNHDA and CDR2 SQIVND (reference sequence). The CDR3 totals 15 residues. The CDR3 sequence: CASNPTDVGPTEQFF. CDR3 sequence (DNA): TGTGCCAGTAACCCGACAGACGTGGGCCCAACTGAGCAGTTCTTC.

This sequence joins TRBV3-1 (or the pseudogene TRBV3-2) and TRBJ1-2; TRBD1 agrees at 8 bases. Germline CDR1 LGHDT, CDR2 YNNKEL (reference sequence). The V and J ends lost 4 bases and 4 bases, in that order; junction bases with no gene match: 5. The CDR3 has 14 amino acids. The CDR3 is CASSLGQGPYGYTF. The CDR3, as DNA: TGTGCCAGCAGCCTCGGACAGGGCCCCTATGGCTACACCTTC.

This rearrangement joins TRBV3-1 (or the pseudogene TRBV3-2) to TRBJ1-1, with 8 bases aligning to TRBD1. The CDR3 has 15 residues. CDR1 is LGHDT and CDR2 is YNNKEL in the germline V gene (reference sequence). The V gene end was trimmed by 4 bases and the J gene end by 1 base; junction bases not matched to a gene: 5. CDR3 nucleotide sequence: TGTGCCAGCAGCCGACTTGGGACAGGGAACACTGAAGCTTTCTTT. Translation: CASSRLGTGNTEAFF.

The rearrangement joins TRBV6-2 or TRBV6-3 to TRBJ1-2; maybe TRBD1 (5 bases). V was pared by 3 bases and J by 7 bases, with 15 bases between. Germline CDR1 reads MNHEY; CDR2 reads SVGEGT. There are 14 residues in the CDR3. CDR3 region: CASSYTGPGLGYTF. The CDR3 coding sequence is TGTGCCAGCAGTTATACTGGTCCAGGGCTTGGCTACACCTTC.

This clone was recorded only once. The chain employs TRBV6-5 and TRBJ1-2; D may be TRBD1 (6 bases). The germline CDR1 and CDR2 sequences are MNHEY and SVGAGI. With 8 bases removed from V and 4 bases from J, the gap between germline ends came to 11 bases. The length of the CDR3 is 12 residues. The CDR3: CASGQPIYGYTF. The CDR3 DNA follows: TGTGCCAGCGGACAGCCGATCTATGGCTACACCTTC.

The chain uses TRBV9 and TRBJ2-1, with D unclear. V lost 1 base, J lost 2 bases, and 7 bases lay in between. Germline V gives CDR1 SGDLS, CDR2 YYNGEE. The CDR3 contains 14 residues. The CDR3 loop is CASSVSGTYNEQFF. As DNA, the CDR3 is TGTGCCAGCAGCGTATCAGGTACCTACAATGAGCAGTTCTTC.

This clone has just one count. This rearrangement joins TRBV29-1 to TRBJ2-7; a possible D gene is TRBD2 (5 bases). V lost 1 base and J 0 bases, leaving 7 bases between the germline ends. Germline-derived CDR1 and CDR2 are SQVTM and ANQGSEA. The CDR3 consists of 13 residues. The CDR3 here is CSVEGLASYEQYF. The CDR3 coding sequence is TGCAGCGTTGAAGGGCTAGCCTCCTACGAGCAGTACTTC.

This chain links TRBV2 with TRBJ1-5; unclear D gene. In germline, CDR1 is SNHLY, CDR2 FYNNEI. CDR3 length: 12 residues. V dropped 4 bases and J dropped 9 bases, with 10 bases sitting between them. The CDR3 DNA is TGTGCCAGCAGTGTGGGCGGAGGGCCCCAGCATTTT. It encodes CASSVGGGPQHF.

The V call is TRBV30, the J call TRBJ1-1; a possible D gene is TRBD1 (5 bases). Trimming took off 2 bases at V and 2 bases at J, with 9 bases between the two ends. The CDR3 sequence is 13 residues long. CDR1 is GTSNPN and CDR2 is SVGIG in the germline V gene (reference sequence). Here the CDR3 DNA reads TGTGCCTGGAGTTTGGGGGGAAACACTGAAGCTTTCTTT. Its translation is CAWSLGGNTEAFF. Full variable domain (rest looked up from reference TRBV30 and TRBJ1-1): SQTIHQWPATLVQPVGSPLSLECTVEGTSNPNLYWYRQAAGRGLQLLFYSVGIGQISSEVPQNLSASRPQDRQFILSSKKLLLSDSGFYLCAWSLGGNTEAFFGQGTRLTVV.

V is TRBV5-1 and J is TRBJ2-3; D unclear. Germline V CDR1 and CDR2: SGHRS, YFSETQ. Trimming removed 5 bases at V and 0 bases at J, with 10 bases between. The CDR3 is 14 amino acids. The CDR3 DNA is TGCGCCAGCAGGAGCTATACTAGCACAGATACGCAGTATTTT. Encoded protein: CASRSYTSTDTQYF.

The chain is built from TRBV6-5 and TRBJ2-3; TRBD2 might be the D (6 bases). Germline V lookup: CDR1 MNHEY, CDR2 SVGAGI. CDR3 length: 15 residues. Trimming shortened V by 5 bases and J by 3 bases, and 15 bases separated the two germline ends. CDR3 in DNA: TGTGCCAGCAGTCCATCTAGCGCGTTAACAGATACGCAGTATTTT. It yields the protein CASSPSSALTDTQYF.

V and J are TRBV11-2 and TRBJ2-3; perhaps TRBD2 as D (7 bases). Trimming stripped 6 bases from V and 5 bases from J, with 18 bases between. The CDR3 is 15 amino acids. Germline V gene data show CDR1 as SGHAT and CDR2 as FQNNGV. The CDR3 DNA reads TGTGCCAGCAGTGTTAAGGGGGGGCGAGAAGATACGCAGTATTTT. This gives the protein CASSVKGGREDTQYF.